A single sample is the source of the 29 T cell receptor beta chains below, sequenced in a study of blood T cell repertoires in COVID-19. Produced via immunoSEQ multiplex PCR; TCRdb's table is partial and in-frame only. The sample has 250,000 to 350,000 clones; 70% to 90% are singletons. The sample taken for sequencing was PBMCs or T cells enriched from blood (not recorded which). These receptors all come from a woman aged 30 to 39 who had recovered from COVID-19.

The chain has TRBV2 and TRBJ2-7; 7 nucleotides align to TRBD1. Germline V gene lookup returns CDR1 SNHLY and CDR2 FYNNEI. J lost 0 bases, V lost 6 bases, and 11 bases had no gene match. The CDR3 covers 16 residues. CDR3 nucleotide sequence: TGTGCCAGCAGGAGGGTTTGGTCAGGGGGCTCCTACGAGCAGTACTTC. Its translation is CASRRVWSGGSYEQYF.

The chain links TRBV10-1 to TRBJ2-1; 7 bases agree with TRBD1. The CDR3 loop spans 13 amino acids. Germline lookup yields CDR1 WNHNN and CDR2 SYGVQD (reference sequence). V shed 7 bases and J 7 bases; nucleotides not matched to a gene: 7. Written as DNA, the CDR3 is TGCGCCAGCAACAAGACAGGGTCAAATGAGCAGTTCTTC. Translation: CASNKTGSNEQFF.

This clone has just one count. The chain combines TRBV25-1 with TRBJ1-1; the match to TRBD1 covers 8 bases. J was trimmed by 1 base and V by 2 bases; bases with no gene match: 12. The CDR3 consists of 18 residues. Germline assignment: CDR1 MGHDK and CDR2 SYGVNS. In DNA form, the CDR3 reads TGTGCCAGCAGTGAAACAGGGGGGCGATTCGGGGCGAACACTGAAGCTTTCTTT. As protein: CASSETGGRFGANTEAFF.

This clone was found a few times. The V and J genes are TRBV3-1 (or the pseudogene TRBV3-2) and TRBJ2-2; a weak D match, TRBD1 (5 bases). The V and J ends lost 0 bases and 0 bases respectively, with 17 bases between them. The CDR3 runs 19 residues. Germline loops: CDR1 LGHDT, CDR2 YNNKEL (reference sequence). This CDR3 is CASSQDLDSHWANTGELFF. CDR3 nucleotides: TGTGCCAGCAGCCAAGACCTCGACAGTCACTGGGCGAACACCGGGGAGCTGTTTTTT.

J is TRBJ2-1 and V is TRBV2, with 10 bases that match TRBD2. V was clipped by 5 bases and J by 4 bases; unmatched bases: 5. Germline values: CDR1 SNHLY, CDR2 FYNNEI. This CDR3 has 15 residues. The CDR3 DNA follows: TGTGCCAGCAGTACACAGCGGGGGGGATACAATGAGCAGTTCTTC. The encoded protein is CASSTQRGGYNEQFF.

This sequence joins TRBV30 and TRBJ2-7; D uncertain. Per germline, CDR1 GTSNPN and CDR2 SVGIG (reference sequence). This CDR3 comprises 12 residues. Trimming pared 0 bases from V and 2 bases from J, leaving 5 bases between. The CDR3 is CAWSVTAYEQYF. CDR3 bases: TGTGCCTGGAGTGTAACGGCCTACGAGCAGTACTTC.

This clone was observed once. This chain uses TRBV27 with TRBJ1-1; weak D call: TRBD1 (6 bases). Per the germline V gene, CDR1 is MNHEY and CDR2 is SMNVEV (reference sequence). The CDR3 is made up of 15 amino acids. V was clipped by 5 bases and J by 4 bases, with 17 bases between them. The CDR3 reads CASSTAPDSLTEAFF. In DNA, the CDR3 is TGTGCCAGCAGTACCGCCCCGGACAGCCTCACTGAAGCTTTCTTT.

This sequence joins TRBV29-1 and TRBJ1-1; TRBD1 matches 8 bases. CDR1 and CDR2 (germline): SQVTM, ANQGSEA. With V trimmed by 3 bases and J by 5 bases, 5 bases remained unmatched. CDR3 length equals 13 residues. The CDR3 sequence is CSVEQGAGTEAFF. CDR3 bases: TGCAGCGTTGAGCAGGGGGCGGGTACTGAAGCTTTCTTT. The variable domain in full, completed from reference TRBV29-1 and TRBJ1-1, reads SAVISQKPSRDICQRGTSLTIQCQVDSQVTMMFWYRQQPGQSLTLIATANQGSEATYESGFVIDKFPISRPNLTFSTLTVSNMSPEDSSIYLCSVEQGAGTEAFFGQGTRLTVV.

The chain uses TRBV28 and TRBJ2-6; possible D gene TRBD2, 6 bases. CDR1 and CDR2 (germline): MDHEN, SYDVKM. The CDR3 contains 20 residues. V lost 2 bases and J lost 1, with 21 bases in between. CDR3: CASSLARSRAGRSGANVLTF. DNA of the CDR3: TGTGCCAGCAGTTTAGCCCGTTCCCGGGCAGGGAGGTCTGGGGCCAACGTCCTGACTTTC.

The chain's CDR3 is CASRASLTYEQYF. The DNA of the CDR3 is TGTGCCAGCAGGGCTAGCCTCACCTACGAGCAGTACTTC. The V and J genes are TRBV6-5 and TRBJ2-7, with D tentatively TRBD2 (5 bases). Trimming cost V 6 bases and J 2 bases, with 11 bases left between them. This CDR3 is 13 amino acids long. CDR1 and CDR2 (germline): MNHEY, SVGAGI.

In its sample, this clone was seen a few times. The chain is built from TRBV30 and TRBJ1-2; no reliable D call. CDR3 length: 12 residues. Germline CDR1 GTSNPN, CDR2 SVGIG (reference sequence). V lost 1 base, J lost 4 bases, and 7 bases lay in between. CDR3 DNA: TGTGCCTGGAGTGGAACAGTCTATGGCTACACCTTC. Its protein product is CAWSGTVYGYTF.

The CDR3 DNA reads as TGTGCCATCAGTCCCAGCCCGGGACTAGCGGACAATGAGCAGTTCTTC. This translates into CAISPSPGLADNEQFF. The chain couples TRBV10-3 to TRBJ2-1, with 11 positions matching TRBD2. The CDR3 runs to 16 residues. Germline V CDR1 and CDR2: ENHRY, SYGVKD. J gave up 5 bases and V 5 bases, and 8 bases lay outside the gene matches.

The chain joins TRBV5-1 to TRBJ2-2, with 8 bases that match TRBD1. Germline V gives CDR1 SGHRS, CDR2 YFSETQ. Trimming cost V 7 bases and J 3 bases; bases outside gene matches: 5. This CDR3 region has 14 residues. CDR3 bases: TGCGCCAGCGGACAGGGTTTTGACACCGGGGAGCTGTTTTTT. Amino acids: CASGQGFDTGELFF.

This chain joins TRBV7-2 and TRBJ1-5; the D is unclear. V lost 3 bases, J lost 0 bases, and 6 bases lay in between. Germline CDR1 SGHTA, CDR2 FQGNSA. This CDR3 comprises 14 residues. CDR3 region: CASSLEISNQPQHF. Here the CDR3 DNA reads TGTGCCAGCAGCTTGGAGATTAGCAATCAGCCCCAGCATTTT.

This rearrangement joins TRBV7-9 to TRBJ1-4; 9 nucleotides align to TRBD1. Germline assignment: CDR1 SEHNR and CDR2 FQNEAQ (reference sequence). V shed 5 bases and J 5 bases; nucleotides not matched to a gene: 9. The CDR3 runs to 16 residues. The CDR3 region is CASSLPPGTGNEKLFF. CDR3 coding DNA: TGTGCCAGCAGCCTCCCCCCCGGGACAGGGAATGAAAAACTGTTTTTT. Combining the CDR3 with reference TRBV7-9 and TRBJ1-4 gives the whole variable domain DTGVSQNPRHKITKRGQNVTFRCDPISEHNRLYWYRQTLGQGPEFLTYFQNEAQLEKSRLLSDRFSAERPKGSFSTLEIQRTEQGDSAMYLCASSLPPGTGNEKLFFGSGTQLSVL.

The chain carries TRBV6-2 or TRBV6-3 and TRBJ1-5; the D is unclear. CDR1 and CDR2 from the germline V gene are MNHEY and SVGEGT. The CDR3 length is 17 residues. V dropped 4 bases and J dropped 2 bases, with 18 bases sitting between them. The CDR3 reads CASSLLKAHGGNQPQHF. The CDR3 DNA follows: TGTGCCAGCAGTTTGCTTAAAGCGCACGGGGGCAATCAGCCCCAGCATTTT.

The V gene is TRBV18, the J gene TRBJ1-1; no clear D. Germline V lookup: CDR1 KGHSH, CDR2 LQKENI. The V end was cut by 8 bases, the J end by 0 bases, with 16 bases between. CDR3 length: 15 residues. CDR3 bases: TGTGCCAGCACGGGGAGGGCAGACATGAACACTGAAGCTTTCTTT. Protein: CASTGRADMNTEAFF.

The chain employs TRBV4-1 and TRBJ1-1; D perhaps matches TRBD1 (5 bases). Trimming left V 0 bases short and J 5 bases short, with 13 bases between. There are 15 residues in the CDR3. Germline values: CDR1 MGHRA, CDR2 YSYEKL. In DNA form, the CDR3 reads TGCGCCAGCAGCCAAGATATTGGGGGGGGAACTGAAGCTTTCTTT. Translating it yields CASSQDIGGGTEAFF.

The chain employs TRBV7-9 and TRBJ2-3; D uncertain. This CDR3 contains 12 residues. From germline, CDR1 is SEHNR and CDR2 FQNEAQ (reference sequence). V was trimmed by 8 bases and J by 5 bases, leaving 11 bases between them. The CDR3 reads CASGSNRDTQYF. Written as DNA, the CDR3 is TGTGCCAGCGGCTCAAATAGAGATACGCAGTATTTT.

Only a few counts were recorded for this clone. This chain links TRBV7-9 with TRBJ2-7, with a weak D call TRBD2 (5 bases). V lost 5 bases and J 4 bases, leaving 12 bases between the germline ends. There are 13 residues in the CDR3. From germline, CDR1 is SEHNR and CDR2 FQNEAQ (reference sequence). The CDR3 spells CASSTLLAYEQYF. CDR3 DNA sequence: TGTGCCAGCAGCACCCTCCTAGCATACGAGCAGTACTTC.

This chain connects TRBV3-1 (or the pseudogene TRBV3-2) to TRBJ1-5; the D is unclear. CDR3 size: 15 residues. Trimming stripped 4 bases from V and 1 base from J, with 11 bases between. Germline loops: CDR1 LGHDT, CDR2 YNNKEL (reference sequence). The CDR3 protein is CASSRRVGSNQPQHF. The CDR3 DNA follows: TGTGCCAGCAGCCGCCGGGTCGGAAGCAATCAGCCCCAGCATTTT.

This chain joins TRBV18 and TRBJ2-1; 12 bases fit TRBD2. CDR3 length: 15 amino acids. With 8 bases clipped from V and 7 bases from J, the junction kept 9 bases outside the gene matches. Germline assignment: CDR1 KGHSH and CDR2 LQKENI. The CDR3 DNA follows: TGTGCCAGCCACCTCGGACTAGCGGGGAGGAATGAGCAGTTCTTC. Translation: CASHLGLAGRNEQFF.

In DNA, the CDR3 is TGTGCCAGCAGTCGCGGGACTGGAAACTACGAGCAGTACTTC. Protein: CASSRGTGNYEQYF. This chain uses TRBV5-4 with TRBJ2-7, with D possibly being TRBD2 (6 bases). The germline V and J ends were trimmed by 5 bases and 3 bases, with 15 bases remaining between them. Germline V gene sequence: CDR1 SGHNT, CDR2 YYREEE (reference sequence). The CDR3 is 14 amino acids.

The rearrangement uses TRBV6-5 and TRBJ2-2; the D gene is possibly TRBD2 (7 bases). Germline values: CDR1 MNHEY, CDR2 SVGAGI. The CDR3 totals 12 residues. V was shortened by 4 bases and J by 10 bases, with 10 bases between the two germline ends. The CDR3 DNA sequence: TGTGCCAGCAGTTGGGGGGGGCCGGAGCTGTTTTTT. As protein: CASSWGGPELFF.

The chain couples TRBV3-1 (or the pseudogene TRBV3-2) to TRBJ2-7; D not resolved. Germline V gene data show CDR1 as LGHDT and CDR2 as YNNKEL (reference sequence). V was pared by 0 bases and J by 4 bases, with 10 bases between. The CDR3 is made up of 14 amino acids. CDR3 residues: CASSQEVQTYEQYF. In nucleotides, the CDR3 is TGTGCCAGCAGCCAAGAGGTGCAGACTTACGAGCAGTACTTC.

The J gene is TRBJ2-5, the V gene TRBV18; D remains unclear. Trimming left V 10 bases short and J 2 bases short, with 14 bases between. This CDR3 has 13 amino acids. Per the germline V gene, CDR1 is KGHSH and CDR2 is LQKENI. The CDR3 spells CATIQSLQETQYF. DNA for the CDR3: TGTGCCACCATACAGAGCCTACAAGAGACCCAGTACTTC.

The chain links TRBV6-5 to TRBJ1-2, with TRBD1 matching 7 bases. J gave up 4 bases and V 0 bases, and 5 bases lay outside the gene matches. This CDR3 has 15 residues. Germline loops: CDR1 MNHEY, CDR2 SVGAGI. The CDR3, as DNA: TGTGCCAGCAGTTACTCGACCAGGACAGGCTATGGCTACACCTTC. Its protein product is CASSYSTRTGYGYTF.

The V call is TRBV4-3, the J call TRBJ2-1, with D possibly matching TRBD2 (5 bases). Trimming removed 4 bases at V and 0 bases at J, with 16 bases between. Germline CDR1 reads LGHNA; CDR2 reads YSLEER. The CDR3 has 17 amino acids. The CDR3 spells CASSPGLVSSSYNEQFF. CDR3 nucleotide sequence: TGCGCCAGCAGCCCCGGACTCGTCTCGAGCTCCTACAATGAGCAGTTCTTC.

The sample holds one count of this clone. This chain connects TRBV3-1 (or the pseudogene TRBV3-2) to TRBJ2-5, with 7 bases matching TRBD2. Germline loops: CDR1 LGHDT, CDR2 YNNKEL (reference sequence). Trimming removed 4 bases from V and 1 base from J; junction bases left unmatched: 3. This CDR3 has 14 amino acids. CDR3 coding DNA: TGTGCCAGCAGCCGCGGGACTACCCAAGAGACCCAGTACTTC. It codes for CASSRGTTQETQYF.